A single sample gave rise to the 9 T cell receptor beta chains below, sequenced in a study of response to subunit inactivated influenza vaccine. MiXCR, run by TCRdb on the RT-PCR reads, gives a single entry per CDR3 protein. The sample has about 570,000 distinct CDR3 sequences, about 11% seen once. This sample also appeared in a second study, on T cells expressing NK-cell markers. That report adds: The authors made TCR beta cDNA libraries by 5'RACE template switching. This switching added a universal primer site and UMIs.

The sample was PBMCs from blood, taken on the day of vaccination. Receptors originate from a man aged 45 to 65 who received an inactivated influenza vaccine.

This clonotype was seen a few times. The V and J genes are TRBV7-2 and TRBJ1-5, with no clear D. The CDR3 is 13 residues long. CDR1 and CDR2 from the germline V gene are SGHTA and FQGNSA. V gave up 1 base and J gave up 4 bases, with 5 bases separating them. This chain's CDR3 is CASSLVWNQPQHF. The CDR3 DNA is TGTGCCAGCAGCTTAGTGTGGAATCAGCCCCAGCATTTT.

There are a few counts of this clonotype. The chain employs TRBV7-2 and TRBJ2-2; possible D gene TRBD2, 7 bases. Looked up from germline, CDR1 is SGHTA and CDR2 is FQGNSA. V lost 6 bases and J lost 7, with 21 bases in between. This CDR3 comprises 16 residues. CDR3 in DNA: TGTGCCAGCAGTCTCGTACTGGGGGGGCGTAACGGGGAGCTGTTTTTT. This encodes CASSLVLGGRNGELFF.

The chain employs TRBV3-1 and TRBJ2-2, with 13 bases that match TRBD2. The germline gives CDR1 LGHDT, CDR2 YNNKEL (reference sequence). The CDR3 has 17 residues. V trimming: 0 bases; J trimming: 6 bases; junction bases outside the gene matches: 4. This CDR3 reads CASSQDGLAGVAGELFF. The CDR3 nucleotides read TGTGCCAGCAGCCAAGACGGACTAGCGGGAGTAGCCGGGGAGCTGTTTTTT.

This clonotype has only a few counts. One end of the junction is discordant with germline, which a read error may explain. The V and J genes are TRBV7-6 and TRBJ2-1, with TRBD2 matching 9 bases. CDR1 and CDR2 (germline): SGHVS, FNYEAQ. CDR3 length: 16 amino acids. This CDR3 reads CASSSLQGLAYTEQFF. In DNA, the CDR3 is TGTGCCAGCAGCTCACTCCAGGGACTAGCTTACACTGAGCAGTTCTTC. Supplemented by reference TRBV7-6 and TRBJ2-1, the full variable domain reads GAGVSQSPRYKVTKRGQDVALRCDPISGHVSLYWYRQALGQGPEFLTYFNYEAQQDKSGLPNDRFSAERPEGSISTLTIQRTEQRDSAMYRCASSSLQGLAYTEQFFGPGTRLTVL.

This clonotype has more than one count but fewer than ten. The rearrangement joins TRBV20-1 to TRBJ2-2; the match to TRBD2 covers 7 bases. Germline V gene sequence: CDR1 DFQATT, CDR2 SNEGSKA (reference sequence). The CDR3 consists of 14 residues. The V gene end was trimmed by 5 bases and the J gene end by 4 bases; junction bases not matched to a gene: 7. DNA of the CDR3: TGCAGTGCTCGATACGGGGGGAGCACCGGGGAGCTGTTTTTT. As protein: CSARYGGSTGELFF.

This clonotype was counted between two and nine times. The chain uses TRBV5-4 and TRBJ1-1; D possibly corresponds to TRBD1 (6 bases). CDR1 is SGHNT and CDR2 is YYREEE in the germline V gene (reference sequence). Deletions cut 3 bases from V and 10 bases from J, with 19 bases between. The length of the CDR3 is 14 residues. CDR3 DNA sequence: TGTGCCAGCAGCTCCCAGGGGAGGGTGAGAACAGCTTTCTTT. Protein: CASSSQGRVRTAFF.

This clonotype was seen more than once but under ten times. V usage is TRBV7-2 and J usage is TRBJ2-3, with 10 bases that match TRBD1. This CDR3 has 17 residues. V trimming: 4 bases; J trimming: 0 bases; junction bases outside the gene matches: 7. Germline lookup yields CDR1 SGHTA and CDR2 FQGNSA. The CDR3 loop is CASSSRDRGLSTDTQYF. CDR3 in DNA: TGTGCCAGCAGCTCCAGAGACAGGGGGCTGAGCACAGATACGCAGTATTTT.

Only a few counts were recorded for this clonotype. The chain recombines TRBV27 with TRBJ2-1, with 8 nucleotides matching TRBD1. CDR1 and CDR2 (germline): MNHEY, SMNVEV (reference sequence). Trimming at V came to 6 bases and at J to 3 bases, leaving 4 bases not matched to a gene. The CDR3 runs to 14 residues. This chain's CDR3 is CASRTGGDYNEQFF. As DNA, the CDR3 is TGTGCCAGCAGAACAGGGGGTGACTACAATGAGCAGTTCTTC.

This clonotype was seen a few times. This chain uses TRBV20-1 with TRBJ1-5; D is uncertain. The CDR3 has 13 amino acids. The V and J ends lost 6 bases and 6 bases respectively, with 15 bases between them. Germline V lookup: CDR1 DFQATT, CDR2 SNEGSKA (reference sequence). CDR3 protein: CSADRSGVQPQHF. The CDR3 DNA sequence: TGCAGTGCCGACCGAAGTGGCGTTCAGCCCCAGCATTTT.